This T cell receptor (beta chain) was found in a study of OX40 agonist ivuxolimab in advanced cancers. V gave up 0 bases and J gave up 1 base, with 8 bases separating them. This CDR3 region has 15 residues. CDR1 SGHRS and CDR2 YFSETQ come from the germline V gene. Clones were sequenced by immunoSEQ multiplex PCR, and TCRdb holds only the in-frame ones, with some missing. The table has around 77,000 clones, roughly 78% seen once. V is TRBV5-1 and J is TRBJ1-3; D is unclear. This sequence originates from an adult with an advanced solid tumor such as melanoma, head and neck, liver or kidney cancer. The starting material was CD4+ or CD8+ T cells sorted from blood, obtained in a trial of the OX40 agonist ivuxolimab. DNA of the CDR3: TGCGCCAGCAGCTTGGCCACATCTTCTGGAAACACCATATATTTT. This gives the protein CASSLATSSGNTIYF.